The source of this T cell receptor (beta chain) is a study of shared clonotypes between healthy human individuals. Study-level results: Estimated richness values were generally larger in naive subsets than in memory subsets.

The assay used deep level. The protocol was immunoSEQ multiplex PCR, while the TCRdb copy is restricted to in-frame clones and leaves out a portion. Among about 2.2 million clones listed, more than 85% were seen once. Trimming pared 0 bases from V and 5 bases from J, leaving 13 bases between. Germline CDR1 and CDR2: MNHNS and SASEGT. CDR3 length: 16 amino acids. For this clone: Its antigen is not known.

Selected positively for CCR7 and CD45RO-negative, naive CD8 cells excluded terminally differentiated effector memory CD45RA+ cells. Sequencing was performed on naive CD8+ T cells from PBMCs. The gene calls are TRBV6-1 and TRBJ1-4; D uncertain. This sequence originates from a man between 18 and 29 years old in good health. Some clones in this sample may be carry-over from other donors' samples. This CDR3 is CASSEATGEVNEKLFF. The CDR3 DNA reads TGTGCCAGCAGTGAAGCAACGGGAGAGGTGAATGAAAAACTGTTTTTT.